The 9 T cell receptor beta chains below come from one sample, sequenced in a study of blood T cell repertoires in COVID-19. Profiling relied on immunoSEQ multiplex PCR, and the TCRdb table lists in-frame clones only, not all of them. The sample gives over 200,000 clones, about 86% of which show up once; more than 8% is in the top ten. The sample consisted of peripheral blood. The receptors come from a woman aged 50 to 60 with acute or convalescent COVID-19.

The table lists this clone with a few counts. The V and J genes are TRBV5-1 and TRBJ1-2, with 9 bases aligning to TRBD1. J lost 8 bases, V lost 4 bases, and 15 bases had no gene match. Germline V CDR1 and CDR2: SGHRS, YFSETQ. CDR3 length: 16 amino acids. CDR3 sequence (DNA): TGCGCCAGCAGCCCCGAACTAACAGGGGGCCCGTCGGGCTACACCTTC. It codes for CASSPELTGGPSGYTF. Full variable domain (remainder filled in from reference TRBV5-1 and TRBJ1-2): KAGVTQTPRYLIKTRGQQVTLSCSPISGHRSVSWYQQTPGQGLQFLFEYFSETQRNKGNFPGRFSGRQFSNSRSEMNVSTLELGDSALYLCASSPELTGGPSGYTFGSGTRLTVV.

V usage is TRBV6-4 and J usage is TRBJ2-1, with a weak D call TRBD2 (5 bases). V dropped 8 bases and J dropped 6 bases, with 14 bases sitting between them. CDR1 is MRHNA, CDR2 SNTAGT, per germline. The CDR3 sequence is 13 residues long. This chain's CDR3 is CASRVGGLNEQFF. Written as DNA, the CDR3 is TGTGCCAGCCGAGTTGGCGGGCTCAATGAGCAGTTCTTC.

Written as DNA, the CDR3 is TGCAGTGCTAGTGAAGGGGTCCTTGCGGGACAGGGGGGGCGGAATCAGCCCCAGCATTTT. It specifies CSASEGVLAGQGGRNQPQHF. The chain is built from TRBV20-1 and TRBJ1-5; 11 positions agree with TRBD1. Germline CDR1 reads DFQATT; CDR2 reads SNEGSKA (reference sequence). Trimming took 3 bases from V and 4 from J; bases not matched to a gene: 20. The length of the CDR3 is 20 residues.

V and J are TRBV7-3 and TRBJ2-7; D may be TRBD1 (5 bases). The CDR3 runs 13 residues. Germline loops: CDR1 SGHTA, CDR2 FQGTGA. V lost 5 bases and J lost 1, with 9 bases in between. The CDR3 DNA follows: TGTGCCAGCAGCCCAGACAGTTCCTACGAGCAGTACTTC. As protein: CASSPDSSYEQYF. The entire variable domain, with the rest obtained from reference TRBV7-3 and TRBJ2-7, is as follows: GAGVSQTPSNKVTEKGKYVELRCDPISGHTALYWYRQSLGQGPEFLIYFQGTGAADDSGLPNDRFFAVRPEGSVSTLKIQRTERGDSAVYLCASSPDSSYEQYFGPGTRLTVT.

V is TRBV13 and J is TRBJ2-1; TRBD2 agrees at 7 bases. V lost 2 bases to trimming and J lost 2 bases; unmatched junction nucleotides: 3. The CDR3 is 15 amino acids. CDR1 is PRHDT and CDR2 is FYEKMQ in the germline V gene (reference sequence). The CDR3 reads CASSLISGTYNEQFF. The CDR3 DNA is TGTGCCAGCAGCTTAATCAGCGGGACCTACAATGAGCAGTTCTTC.

The rearrangement links TRBV5-6 to TRBJ2-2; D unclear. The germline V gene encodes CDR1 SGHDT and CDR2 YYEEEE. The ends were cut back, 4 bases at V and 2 bases at J, with 12 bases in the middle. This CDR3 comprises 15 residues. This CDR3 reads CASSRSEANTGELFF. Here the CDR3 DNA reads TGTGCCAGCAGCCGGTCTGAGGCCAACACCGGGGAGCTGTTTTTT. The full variable domain, completed using reference TRBV5-6 and TRBJ2-2, is DAGVTQSPTHLIKTRGQQVTLRCSPKSGHDTVSWYQQALGQGPQFIFQYYEEEERQRGNFPDRFSGHQFPNYSSELNVNALLLGDSALYLCASSRSEANTGELFFGEGSRLTVL.

In its sample, this clone was seen a few times. V and J are TRBV15 and TRBJ1-1, with D unresolved. Germline V gives CDR1 LNHNV, CDR2 YYDKDF (reference sequence). Trimming stripped 5 bases from V and 6 bases from J, with 13 bases between. This CDR3 has 13 amino acids. CDR3 nucleotide sequence: TGTGCCACCAGCCCCCATTCGAGGGCTGAAGCTTTCTTT. Its translation: CATSPHSRAEAFF.

This chain connects TRBV5-1 to TRBJ1-1; TRBD1 matches at 7 bases. CDR3 length: 16 residues. Germline values: CDR1 SGHRS, CDR2 YFSETQ. Trimming cost V 8 bases and J 0 bases; bases outside gene matches: 13. The CDR3 DNA reads as TGCGCCAGGAGGAGGGGGCAGCTCCCGATGAACACTGAAGCTTTCTTT. It encodes CARRRGQLPMNTEAFF. The full variable domain, with the rest looked up from reference TRBV5-1 and TRBJ1-1, is KAGVTQTPRYLIKTRGQQVTLSCSPISGHRSVSWYQQTPGQGLQFLFEYFSETQRNKGNFPGRFSGRQFSNSRSEMNVSTLELGDSALYLCARRRGQLPMNTEAFFGQGTRLTVV.

The V call is TRBV29-1, the J call TRBJ1-1; the match to TRBD1 covers 7 bases. The CDR3 spans 13 residues. The ends lost 7 bases at V and 1 base at J; junction bases unmatched: 6. Germline V CDR1 and CDR2: SQVTM, ANQGSEA. This chain's CDR3 is CSAQGQSNTEAFF. The CDR3 nucleotides read TGCAGCGCCCAGGGACAGTCGAACACTGAAGCTTTCTTT.